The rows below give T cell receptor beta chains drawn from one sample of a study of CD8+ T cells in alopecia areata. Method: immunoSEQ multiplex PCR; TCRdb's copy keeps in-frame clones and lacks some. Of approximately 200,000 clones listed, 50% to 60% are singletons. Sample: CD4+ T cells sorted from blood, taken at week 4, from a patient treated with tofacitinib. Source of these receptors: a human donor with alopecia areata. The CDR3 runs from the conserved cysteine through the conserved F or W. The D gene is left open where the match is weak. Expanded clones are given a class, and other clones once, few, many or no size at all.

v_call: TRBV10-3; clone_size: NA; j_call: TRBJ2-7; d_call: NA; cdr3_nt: TGTGCCATCAACGCCGGACAGGGAGGGATCCACGAGCAGTACTTC; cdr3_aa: CAINAGQGGIHEQYF
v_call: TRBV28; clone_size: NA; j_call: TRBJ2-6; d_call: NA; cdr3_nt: TGTGCCAGCTCGGACAGCTCTGGGGCCAACGTCCTGACTTTC; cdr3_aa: CASSDSSGANVLTF
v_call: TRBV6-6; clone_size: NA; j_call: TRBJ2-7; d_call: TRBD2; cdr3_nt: TGTGCCAGCAAAGCTAGCGGAACCTACGAGCAGTACTTC; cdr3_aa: CASKASGTYEQYF
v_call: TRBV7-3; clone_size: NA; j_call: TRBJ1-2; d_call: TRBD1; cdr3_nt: TGTGCCAGCAGCTCAAGCGGACAGGGAAAGATACAGGGCTACACCTTC; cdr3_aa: CASSSSGQGKIQGYTF
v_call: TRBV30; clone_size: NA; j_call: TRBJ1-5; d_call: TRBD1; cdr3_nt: TGTGCCTGGGGGACAGGGGGCAACAATCAGCCCCAGCATTTT; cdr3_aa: CAWGTGGNNQPQHF
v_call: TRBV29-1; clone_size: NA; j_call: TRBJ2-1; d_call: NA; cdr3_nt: TGCAGCGTTGCGTATGAGCAGTTCTTC; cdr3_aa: CSVAYEQFF
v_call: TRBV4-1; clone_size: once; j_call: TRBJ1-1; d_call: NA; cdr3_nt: TGCGCCAGCACCCTGGAGGGGGGCACTGAAGCTTTCTTT; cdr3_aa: CASTLEGGTEAFF
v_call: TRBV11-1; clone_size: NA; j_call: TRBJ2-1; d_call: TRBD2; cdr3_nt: TGTGCCAGCAGCCCGGGACTAGATAGCAATGAGCAGTTCTTC; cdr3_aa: CASSPGLDSNEQFF
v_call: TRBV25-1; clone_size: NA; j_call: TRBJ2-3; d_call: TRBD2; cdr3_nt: TGTGCCAGCAGTGATCATGGGACTAGTAAGGATACGCAGTATTTT; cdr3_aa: CASSDHGTSKDTQYF
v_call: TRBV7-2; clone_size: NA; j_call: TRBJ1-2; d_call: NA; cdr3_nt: TGTGCCAGCAGCTTAGACGCCCCGTTAAACTATGGCTACACCTTC; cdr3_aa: CASSLDAPLNYGYTF
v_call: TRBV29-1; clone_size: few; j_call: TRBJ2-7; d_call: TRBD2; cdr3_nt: TGCAGCGTTGAACTCGCTAGCGGGCGGACGTACGAGCAGTACTTC; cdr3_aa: CSVELASGRTYEQYF
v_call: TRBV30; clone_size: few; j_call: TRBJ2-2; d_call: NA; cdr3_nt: TGTGCCTGGAGTGTACTTAGTGAGGGCGTGGAGCTGTTTTTT; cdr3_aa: CAWSVLSEGVELFF
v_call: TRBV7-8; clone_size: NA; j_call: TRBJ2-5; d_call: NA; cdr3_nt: TGTGCCAGCAGCTTAGGATGGGAGACCCAGTACTTC; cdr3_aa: CASSLGWETQYF
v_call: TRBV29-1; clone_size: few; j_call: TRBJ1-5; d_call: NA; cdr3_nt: TGCAGCGCCCAAGGAGATAGCAATCAGCCCCAGCATTTT; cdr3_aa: CSAQGDSNQPQHF